The TCR beta chain described here comes from a study of immune evolution from preneoplasia to lung adenocarcinoma. Study-level information: HLA loss of heterozygosity: about 7% AIS, 15% MIA, about 32% ADC, none AAH. Study-wide results and limits: Clonality was highest in normal lung, lower in later-stage lesions apparently. T cell clonality was higher in KRAS-mutant than EGFR-mutant or wild-type nodules. From normal lung to invasive adenocarcinoma, top clone frequencies appeared to decrease.

Notes on this clone: Its matching antigen is unknown.

Germline-derived CDR1 and CDR2 are MGHDK and SYGVNS. The CDR3 is 14 amino acids. Trimming took off 5 bases at V and 5 bases at J, with 15 bases between the two ends. TCRdb's copy holds only in-frame clones and misses some; the assay was immunoSEQ multiplex PCR. The profile shows approximately 6,000 clones, around 77% of them singletons. Sequencing was performed on FFPE minimally invasive lung adenocarcinoma tissue. This sequence originates from a person between 60 and 80 years old with lung adenocarcinoma. The rearrangement uses TRBV25-1 and TRBJ2-5, with D possibly TRBD1 on 5 matching bases. The CDR3 nucleotides are TGTGCCAGCAGTACCTATCAGGGAAGTGAGACCCAGTACTTC. Residues: CASSTYQGSETQYF.